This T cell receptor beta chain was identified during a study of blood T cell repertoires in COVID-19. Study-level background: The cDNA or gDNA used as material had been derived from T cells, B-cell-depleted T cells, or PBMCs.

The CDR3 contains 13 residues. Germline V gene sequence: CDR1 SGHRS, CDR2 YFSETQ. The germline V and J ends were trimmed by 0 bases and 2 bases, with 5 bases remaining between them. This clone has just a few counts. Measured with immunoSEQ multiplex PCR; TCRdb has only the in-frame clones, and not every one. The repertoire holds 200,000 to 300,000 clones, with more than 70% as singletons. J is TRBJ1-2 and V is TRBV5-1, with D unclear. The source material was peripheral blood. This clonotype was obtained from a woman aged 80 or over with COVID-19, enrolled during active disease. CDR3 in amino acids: CASSLDSNYGYTF. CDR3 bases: TGCGCCAGCAGCTTGGACAGCAACTATGGCTACACCTTC.